This section outlines one TCR beta chain sequence together with its context. Libraries were prepared by immunoSEQ multiplex PCR; TCRdb keeps only in-frame clonotypes and omits some of them. The data hold 35,000 to 40,000 clones, with approximately 90% observed a single time. This specimen belongs to a study of OX40 agonist ivuxolimab in advanced cancers. The V gene's germline CDR1 is SQVTM and CDR2 ANQGSEA. The J segment lost 3 bases and the V segment lost 2 bases, leaving 6 bases of the junction unmatched. The CDR3 has 14 amino acids. Sequenced here: CD4+ or CD8+ T cells sorted from blood, sampled in a trial of the OX40 agonist ivuxolimab. The chain recombines TRBV29-1 with TRBJ1-2; 7 bases line up with TRBD1. This TCR came from an adult with an advanced solid tumor such as melanoma, head and neck, liver or kidney cancer. The CDR3 spells CSVETRGGDYGYTF. The CDR3 DNA follows: TGCAGCGTTGAAACCAGGGGGGGAGACTATGGCTACACCTTC. Full variable domain (rest looked up from reference TRBV29-1 and TRBJ1-2): SAVISQKPSRDICQRGTSLTIQCQVDSQVTMMFWYRQQPGQSLTLIATANQGSEATYESGFVIDKFPISRPNLTFSTLTVSNMSPEDSSIYLCSVETRGGDYGYTFGSGTRLTVV.